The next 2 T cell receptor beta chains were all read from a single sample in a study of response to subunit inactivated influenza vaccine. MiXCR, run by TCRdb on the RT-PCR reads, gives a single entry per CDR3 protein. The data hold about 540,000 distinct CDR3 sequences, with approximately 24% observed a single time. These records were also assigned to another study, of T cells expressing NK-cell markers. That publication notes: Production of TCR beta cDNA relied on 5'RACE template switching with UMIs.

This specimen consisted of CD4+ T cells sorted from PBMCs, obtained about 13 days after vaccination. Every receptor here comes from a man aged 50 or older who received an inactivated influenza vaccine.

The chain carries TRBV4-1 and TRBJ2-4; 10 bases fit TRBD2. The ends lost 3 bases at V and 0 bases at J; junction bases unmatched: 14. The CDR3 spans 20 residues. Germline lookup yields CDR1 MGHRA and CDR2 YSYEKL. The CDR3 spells CASSHSGGAGGQGAKNIQYF. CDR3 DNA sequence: TGCGCCAGCAGCCACTCCGGAGGAGCGGGAGGGCAGGGAGCCAAAAACATTCAGTACTTC.

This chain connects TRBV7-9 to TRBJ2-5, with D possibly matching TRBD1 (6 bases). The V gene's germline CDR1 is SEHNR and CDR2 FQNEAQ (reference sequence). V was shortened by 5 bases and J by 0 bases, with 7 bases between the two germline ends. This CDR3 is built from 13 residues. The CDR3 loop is CASSGTNQETQYF. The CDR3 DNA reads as TGTGCCAGCAGCGGGACAAACCAAGAGACCCAGTACTTC.